This T cell receptor beta chain originates from a study of blood T cell repertoires in COVID-19 (dated by TCRdb to 2019 to 2021). In the study overall: The collaborator samples originated in the United States, Italy and Spain and spanned the acute and convalescent phases of COVID-19. The prospective study material was composed of cDNA or gDNA derived from T cells, B-cell-depleted T cells, or PBMCs. Deeply sampled blood TCRbeta repertoires from subjects exposed to, actively infected with, or recovered from COVID-19 were included in the dataset. The repertoires were made available in a free public database intended to serve as a resource for research on the immune response to SARS-CoV-2. The samples were drawn from the first 160 participants of the ongoing ImmuneRACE study and from 1,254 subjects provided by 6 global collaborators. Sample metadata almost always included a de-identified subject ID, COVID-19 status, age in years and sex. Where available, HLA class I and class II types were taken from metadata supplied by the sample provider and were not determined by assay-based typing. The paper's findings and limits, for the study overall: The amount of clinical and demographic metadata varied by source and participant and was provided uncurated.

TCRbeta CDR3 regions were amplified from genomic DNA by means of the immunoSEQ Assay, a bias-controlled multiplex PCR. Under the source paper's analysis protocol: The number of nucleated cells in each sample was estimated by amplification of reference gene primers within the assay. Sequence reads were collapsed and filtered to measure the absolute abundance of every unique TCRbeta CDR3 rearrangement. For each sample, productive Simpson clonality was calculated as the square root of Simpson's diversity index across productive rearrangements. Not all clones reach the TCRdb copy of this immuneACCESS table, which keeps in-frame sequences only. Checked studies attribute under half of the gap to unresolved V genes and leave the rest unexplained. The V and J calls and the clone size are those of that table, but D and trimming were determined from the DNA. The sample table holds about 120,000 clones, of which under 90% were seen once. The ten most abundant clones make up 4% to 5% of the sample.

The collaborating institutions used their own protocols to collect whole blood in K2EDTA tubes. For TCRbeta analysis, collaborators shipped samples in one of three forms: frozen whole blood, isolated PBMCs, or DNA extracted from either of those sample types. Turning to this clone: Its antigen specificity is not known. Base qualities are missing; no much larger clone stands one base away.

This receptor was identified in a woman in her 70s with acute or convalescent COVID-19. Input material: peripheral blood.

The DNA reads TGTGCCAGCAGTCCATCCGGGGGGGCCCTCCGTGGCTACACCTTC. This codes for CASSPSGGALRGYTF. The chain employs TRBV6-5 and TRBJ1-2; 6 matching bases give a weak D call of TRBD1. The CDR3 spans 15 residues, from the cysteine through the phenylalanine. CDR3 DNA only is kept here, 45 bases in frame from base 1. V drops 5 bases and J drops 7 bases, leaving 20 bases in between. Taken from the germline V gene, the CDR1 and CDR2 loops are MNHEY and SVGAGI.